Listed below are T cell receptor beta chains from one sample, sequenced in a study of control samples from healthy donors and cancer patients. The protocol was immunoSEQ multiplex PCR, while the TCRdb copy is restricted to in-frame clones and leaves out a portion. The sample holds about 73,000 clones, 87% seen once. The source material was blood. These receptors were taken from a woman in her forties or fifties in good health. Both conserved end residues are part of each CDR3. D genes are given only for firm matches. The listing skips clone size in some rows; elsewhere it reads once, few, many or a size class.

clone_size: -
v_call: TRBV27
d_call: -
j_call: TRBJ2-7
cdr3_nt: TGTGCCAGCAGTTCCACCGGCTACCTGTACGAGCAGTACTTC
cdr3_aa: CASSSTGYLYEQYF

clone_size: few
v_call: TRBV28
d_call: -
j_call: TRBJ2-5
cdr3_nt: TGTGCCAGCAGTTTGGGCACTGAAGAGACCCAGTACTTC
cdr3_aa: CASSLGTEETQYF

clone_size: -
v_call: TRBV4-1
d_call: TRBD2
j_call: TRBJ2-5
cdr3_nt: TGCGCCAGCAGCCGAGTAGCGGGACTCCAAGAGACCCAGTACTTC
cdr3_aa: CASSRVAGLQETQYF

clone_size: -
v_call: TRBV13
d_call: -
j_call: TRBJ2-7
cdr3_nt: TGTGCCAGCAGCTTGGAAATTCCCTACGAGCAGTACTTC
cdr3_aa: CASSLEIPYEQYF

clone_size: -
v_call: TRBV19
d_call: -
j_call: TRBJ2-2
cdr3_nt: TGTGCCAGTAGGCTGACGGGAGATCGCGGGGAGCTGTTTTTT
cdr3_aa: CASRLTGDRGELFF

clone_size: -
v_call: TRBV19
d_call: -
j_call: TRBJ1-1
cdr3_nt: TGTGCCAGTGTCTTCGGTGGGGGGAACTTGAACACTGAAGCTTTCTTT
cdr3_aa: CASVFGGGNLNTEAFF

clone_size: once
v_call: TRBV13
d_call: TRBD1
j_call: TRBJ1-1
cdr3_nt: TGTGCCAGCAGTCTCCGGGACAGGAGGGGCACTGAAGCTTTCTTT
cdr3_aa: CASSLRDRRGTEAFF

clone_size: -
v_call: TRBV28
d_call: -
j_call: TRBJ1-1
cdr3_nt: TGTGCCAGCAGTCTCACAGGGTCTATAACTGAAGCTTTCTTT
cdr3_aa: CASSLTGSITEAFF

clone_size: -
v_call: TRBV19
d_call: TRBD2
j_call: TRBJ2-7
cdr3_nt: TGTGCCAGTAGTATTAGCGGGCCCTCCTACGAGCAGTACTTC
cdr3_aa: CASSISGPSYEQYF

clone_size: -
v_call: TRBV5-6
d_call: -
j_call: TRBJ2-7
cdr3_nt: TGTGCCAGCAGCCTAGGGTCCTCCTACGAGCAGTACTTC
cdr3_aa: CASSLGSSYEQYF

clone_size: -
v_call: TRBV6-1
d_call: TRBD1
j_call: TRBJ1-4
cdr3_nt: TGTGCCAGCAGTGAAGTAAGGACAGGGGGCATCGCTAATGAAAAACTGTTTTTT
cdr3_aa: CASSEVRTGGIANEKLFF

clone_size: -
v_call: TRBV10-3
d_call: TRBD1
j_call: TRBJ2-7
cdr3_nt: TGTGCCATCTCGGCGGATCAACAGGGGACCTCCTACGAGCAGTACTTC
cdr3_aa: CAISADQQGTSYEQYF

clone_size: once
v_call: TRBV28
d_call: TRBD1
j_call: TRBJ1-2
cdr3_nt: TGTGCCAGCAGACAAAGACAGGGGGCTTACTATGGCTACACCTTC
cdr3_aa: CASRQRQGAYYGYTF

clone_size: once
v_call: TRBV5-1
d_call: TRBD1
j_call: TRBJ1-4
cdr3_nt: TGCGCCAGCAGCTTGGCCGACTTCCGGGACAGGGGGAAAAAACTGTTTTTT
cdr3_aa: CASSLADFRDRGKKLFF

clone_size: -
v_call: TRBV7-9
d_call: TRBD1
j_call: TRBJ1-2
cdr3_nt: TGTGCCAGCAGCTTAGAAAGGACAGGGGAGGCCGGCTACACCTTC
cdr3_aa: CASSLERTGEAGYTF

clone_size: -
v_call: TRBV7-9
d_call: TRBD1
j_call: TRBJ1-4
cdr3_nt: TGTGCCAGCAGCCAAGGACAGGACGTTGAAAAACTGTTTTTT
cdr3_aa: CASSQGQDVEKLFF

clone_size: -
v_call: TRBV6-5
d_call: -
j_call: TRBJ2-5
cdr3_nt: TGTGCCAGCAGTTCAAGGTACCAAGAGACCCAGTACTTC
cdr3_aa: CASSSRYQETQYF

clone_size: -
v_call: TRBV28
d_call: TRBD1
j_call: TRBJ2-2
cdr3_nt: TGTGCCAGTCGACAGGGGTCGAACACCGGGGAGCTGTTTTTT
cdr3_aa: CASRQGSNTGELFF

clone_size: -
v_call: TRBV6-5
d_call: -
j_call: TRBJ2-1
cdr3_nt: TGTGCCAGCATTGGAACAGGACCCAATGAGCAGTTCTTC
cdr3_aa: CASIGTGPNEQFF

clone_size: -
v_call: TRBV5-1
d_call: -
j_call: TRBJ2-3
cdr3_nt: TGCGCCAGCAGCGACTTGACTAGCACAGATACGCAGTATTTT
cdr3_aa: CASSDLTSTDTQYF

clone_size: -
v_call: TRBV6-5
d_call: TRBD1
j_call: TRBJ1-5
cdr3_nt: TGTGCCAGCAGTTCCGGGACAGGGGGCAATCAGCCCCAGCATTTT
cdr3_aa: CASSSGTGGNQPQHF

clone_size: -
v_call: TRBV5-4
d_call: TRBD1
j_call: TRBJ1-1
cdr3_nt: TGTGCCAGCAGCTTTCCCACAGGGGGAGGCACTGAAGCTTTCTTT
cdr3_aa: CASSFPTGGGTEAFF

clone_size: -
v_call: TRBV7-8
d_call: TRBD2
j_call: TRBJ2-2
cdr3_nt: TGTGCCAGCAGCTTAGCGAGCGGGATGAACACCGGGGAGCTGTTTTTT
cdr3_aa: CASSLASGMNTGELFF

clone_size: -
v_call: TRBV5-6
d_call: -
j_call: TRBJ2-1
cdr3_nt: TGTGCCAGCAGCTTGGGGACAAGGGGGGAATACAATGAGCAGTTCTTC
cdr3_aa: CASSLGTRGEYNEQFF

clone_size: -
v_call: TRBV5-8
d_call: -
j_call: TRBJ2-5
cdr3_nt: TGTGCCAGCAGCTTGCAGGGCCCAGAGACCCAGTACTTC
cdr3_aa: CASSLQGPETQYF

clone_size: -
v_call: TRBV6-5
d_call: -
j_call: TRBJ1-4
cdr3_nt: TGTGCCAGCAGCAGGGCAACTAATGAAAAACTGTTTTTT
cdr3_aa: CASSRATNEKLFF

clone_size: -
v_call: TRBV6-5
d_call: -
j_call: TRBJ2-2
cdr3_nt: TGTGCCAGCAGTTTCCGACTAGACGGGGAGCTGTTTTTT
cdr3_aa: CASSFRLDGELFF

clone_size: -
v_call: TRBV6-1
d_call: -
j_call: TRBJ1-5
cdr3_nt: TGTGCCAGCAGAGAAATCGGCTTTCCCCGGGGCAATCAGCCCCAGCATTTT
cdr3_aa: CASREIGFPRGNQPQHF

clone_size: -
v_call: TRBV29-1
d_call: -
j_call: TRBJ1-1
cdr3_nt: TGCAGCGTTGGGGTGTTGAACACTGAAGCTTTCTTT
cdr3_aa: CSVGVLNTEAFF

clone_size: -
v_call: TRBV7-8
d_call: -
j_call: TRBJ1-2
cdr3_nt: TGTGCCAGCAGCCACCAGAGGATACAGTCCAGAGGCTATGGCTACACCTTC
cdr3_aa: CASSHQRIQSRGYGYTF

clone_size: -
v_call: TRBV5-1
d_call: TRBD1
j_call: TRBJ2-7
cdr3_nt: TGCGCCAGCAGCTTGGGGACAGGGGGCTACGAGCAGTACTTC
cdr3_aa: CASSLGTGGYEQYF

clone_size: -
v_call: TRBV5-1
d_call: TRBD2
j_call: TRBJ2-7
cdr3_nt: TGCGCCAGCAGACCCGGACTAGCGGGGGCCTCGGAGGAGCAGTACTTC
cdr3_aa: CASRPGLAGASEEQYF

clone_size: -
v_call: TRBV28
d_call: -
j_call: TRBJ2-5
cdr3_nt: TGTGCCACTCAGGGGACCCAGGAGACCCAGTACTTC
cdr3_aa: CATQGTQETQYF

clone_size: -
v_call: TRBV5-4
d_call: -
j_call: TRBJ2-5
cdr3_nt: TGTGCCAGCAGCCCCGTGGGGGAAGAGACCCAGTACTTC
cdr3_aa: CASSPVGEETQYF

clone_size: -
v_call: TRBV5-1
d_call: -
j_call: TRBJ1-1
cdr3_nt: TGCGCCAGCAGCTATGGGCCGGGGGATTACACTGAAGCTTTCTTT
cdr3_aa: CASSYGPGDYTEAFF